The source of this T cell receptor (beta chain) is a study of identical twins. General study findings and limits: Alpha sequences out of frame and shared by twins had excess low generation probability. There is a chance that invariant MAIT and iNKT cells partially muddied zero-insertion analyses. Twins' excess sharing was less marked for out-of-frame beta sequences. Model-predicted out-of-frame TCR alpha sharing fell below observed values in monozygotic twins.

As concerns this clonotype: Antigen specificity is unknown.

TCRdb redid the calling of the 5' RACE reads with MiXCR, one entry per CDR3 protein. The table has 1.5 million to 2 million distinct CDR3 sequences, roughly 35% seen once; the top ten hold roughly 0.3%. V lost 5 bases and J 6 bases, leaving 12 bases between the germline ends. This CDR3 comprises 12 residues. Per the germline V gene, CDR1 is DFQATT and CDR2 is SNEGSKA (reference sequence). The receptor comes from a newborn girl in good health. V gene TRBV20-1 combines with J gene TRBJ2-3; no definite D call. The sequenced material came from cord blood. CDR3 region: CSAGPNGDTQYF. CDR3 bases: TGCAGTGCTGGTCCCAATGGGGATACGCAGTATTTT.